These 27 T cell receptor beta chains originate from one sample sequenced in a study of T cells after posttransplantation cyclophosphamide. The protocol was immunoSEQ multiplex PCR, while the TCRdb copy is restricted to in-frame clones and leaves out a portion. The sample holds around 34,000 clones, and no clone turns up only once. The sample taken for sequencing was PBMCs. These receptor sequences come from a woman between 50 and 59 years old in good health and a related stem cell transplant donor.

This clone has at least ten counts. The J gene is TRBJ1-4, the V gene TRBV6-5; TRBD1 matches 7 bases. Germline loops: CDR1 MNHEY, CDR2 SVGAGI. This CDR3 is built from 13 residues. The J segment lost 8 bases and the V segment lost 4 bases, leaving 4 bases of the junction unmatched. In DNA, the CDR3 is TGTGCCAGCAGTTCGACAGGGCGGGAAAAACTGTTTTTT. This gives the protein CASSSTGREKLFF.

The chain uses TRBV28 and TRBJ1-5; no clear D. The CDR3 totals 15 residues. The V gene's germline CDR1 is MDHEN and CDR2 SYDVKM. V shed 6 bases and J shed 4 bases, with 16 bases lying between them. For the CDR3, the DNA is TGTGCCAGCAGCCCCGCCGGGGAAGTTAATCAGCCCCAGCATTTT. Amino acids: CASSPAGEVNQPQHF.

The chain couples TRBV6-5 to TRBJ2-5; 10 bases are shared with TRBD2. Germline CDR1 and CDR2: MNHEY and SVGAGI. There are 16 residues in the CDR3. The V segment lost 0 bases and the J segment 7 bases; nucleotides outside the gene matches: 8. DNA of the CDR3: TGTGCCAGCAGTTACTCAGGGACTAGCGTTGGAGGGACCCAGTACTTC. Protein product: CASSYSGTSVGGTQYF.

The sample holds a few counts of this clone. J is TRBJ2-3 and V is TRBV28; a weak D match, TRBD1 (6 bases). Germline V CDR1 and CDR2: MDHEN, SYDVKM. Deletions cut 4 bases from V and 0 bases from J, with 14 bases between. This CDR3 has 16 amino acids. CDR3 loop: CASSWTQGVSTDTQYF. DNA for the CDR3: TGTGCCAGCAGTTGGACACAGGGCGTCAGCACAGATACGCAGTATTTT. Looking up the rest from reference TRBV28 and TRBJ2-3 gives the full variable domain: DVKVTQSSRYLVKRTGEKVFLECVQDMDHENMFWYRQDPGLGLRLIYFSYDVKMKEKGDIPEGYSVSREKKERFSLILESASTNQTSMYLCASSWTQGVSTDTQYFGPGTRLTVL.

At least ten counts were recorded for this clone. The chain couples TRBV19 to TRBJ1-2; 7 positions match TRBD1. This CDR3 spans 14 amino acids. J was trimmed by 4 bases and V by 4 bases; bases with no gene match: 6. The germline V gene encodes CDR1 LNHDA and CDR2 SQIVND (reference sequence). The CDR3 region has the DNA TGTGCCAGTAGTACGACAGGGTCAGGCTATGGCTACACCTTC. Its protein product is CASSTTGSGYGYTF.

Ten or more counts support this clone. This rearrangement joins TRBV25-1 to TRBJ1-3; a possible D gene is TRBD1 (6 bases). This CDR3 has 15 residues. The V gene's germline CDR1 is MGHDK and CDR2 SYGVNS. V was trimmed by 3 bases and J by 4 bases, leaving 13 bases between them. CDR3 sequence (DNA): TGTGCCAGCAGTGATACCAGGGGATCCGGAAACACCATATATTTT. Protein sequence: CASSDTRGSGNTIYF.

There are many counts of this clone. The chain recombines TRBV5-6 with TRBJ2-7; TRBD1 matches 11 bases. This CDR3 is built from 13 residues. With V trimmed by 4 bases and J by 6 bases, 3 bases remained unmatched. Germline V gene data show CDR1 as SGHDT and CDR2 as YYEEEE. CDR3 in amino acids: CASSEGTGGEQYF. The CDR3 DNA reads TGTGCCAGCAGCGAAGGGACAGGGGGCGAGCAGTACTTC.

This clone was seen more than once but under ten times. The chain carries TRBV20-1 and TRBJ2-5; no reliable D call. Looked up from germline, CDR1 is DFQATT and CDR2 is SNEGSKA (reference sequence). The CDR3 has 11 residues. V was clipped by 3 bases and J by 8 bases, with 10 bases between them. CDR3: CSARVRVTQYF. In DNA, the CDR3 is TGCAGTGCTAGGGTTCGGGTAACCCAGTACTTC.

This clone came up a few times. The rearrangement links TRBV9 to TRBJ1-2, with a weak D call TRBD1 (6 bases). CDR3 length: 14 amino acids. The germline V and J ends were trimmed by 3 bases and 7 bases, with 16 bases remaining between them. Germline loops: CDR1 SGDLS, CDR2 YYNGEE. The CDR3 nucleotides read TGTGCCAGCAGCGCTTGGGGGCGCGCAAGTGGCTACACCTTC. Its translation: CASSAWGRASGYTF. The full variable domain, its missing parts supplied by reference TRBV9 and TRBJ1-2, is DSGVTQTPKHLITATGQRVTLRCSPRSGDLSVYWYQQSLDQGLQFLIQYYNGEERAKGNILERFSAQQFPDLHSELNLSSLELGDSALYFCASSAWGRASGYTFGSGTRLTVV.

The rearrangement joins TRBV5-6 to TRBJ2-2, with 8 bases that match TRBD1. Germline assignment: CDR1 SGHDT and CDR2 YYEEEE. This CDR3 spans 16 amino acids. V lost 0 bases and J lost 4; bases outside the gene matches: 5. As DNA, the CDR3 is TGTGCCAGCAGCTTGGAGGACAGGGCAATCACCGGGGAGCTGTTTTTT. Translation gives CASSLEDRAITGELFF.

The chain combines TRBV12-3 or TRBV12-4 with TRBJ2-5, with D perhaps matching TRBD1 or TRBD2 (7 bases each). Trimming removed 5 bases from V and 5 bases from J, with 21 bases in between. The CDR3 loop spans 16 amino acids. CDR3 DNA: TGTGCCAGCAGTACAGGGAGGGGGCTCCCTGGGGAGACCCAGTACTTC. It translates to CASSTGRGLPGETQYF.

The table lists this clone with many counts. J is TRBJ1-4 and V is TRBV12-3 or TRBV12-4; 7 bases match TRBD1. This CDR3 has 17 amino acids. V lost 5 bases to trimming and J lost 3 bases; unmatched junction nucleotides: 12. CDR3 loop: CASSPPPLGTANEKLFF. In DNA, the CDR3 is TGTGCCAGCAGTCCTCCCCCCCTAGGGACAGCTAATGAAAAACTGTTTTTT.

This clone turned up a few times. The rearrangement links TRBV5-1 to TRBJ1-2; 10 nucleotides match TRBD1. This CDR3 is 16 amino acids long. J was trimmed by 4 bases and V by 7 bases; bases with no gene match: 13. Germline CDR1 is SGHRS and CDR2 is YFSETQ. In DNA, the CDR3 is TGCGCCAGCCGATATTCCCGGGACAGGGGAATCTATGGCTACACCTTC. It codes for CASRYSRDRGIYGYTF.

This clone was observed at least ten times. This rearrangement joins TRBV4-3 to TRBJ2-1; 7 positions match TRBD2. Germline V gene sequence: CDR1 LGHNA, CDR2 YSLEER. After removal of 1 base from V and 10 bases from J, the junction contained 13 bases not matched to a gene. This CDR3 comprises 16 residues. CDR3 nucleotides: TGCGCCAGCAGCCAAGCGGGGGAGGGAGAATGGACGGAGCAGTTCTTC. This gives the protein CASSQAGEGEWTEQFF.

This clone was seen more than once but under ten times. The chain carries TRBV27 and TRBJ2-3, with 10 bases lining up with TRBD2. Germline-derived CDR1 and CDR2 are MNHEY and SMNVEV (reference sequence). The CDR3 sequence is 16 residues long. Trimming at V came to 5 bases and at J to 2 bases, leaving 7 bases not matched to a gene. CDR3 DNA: TGTGCCAGCAGTCTCGCGACTAGCGGGTTCACAGATACGCAGTATTTT. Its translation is CASSLATSGFTDTQYF.

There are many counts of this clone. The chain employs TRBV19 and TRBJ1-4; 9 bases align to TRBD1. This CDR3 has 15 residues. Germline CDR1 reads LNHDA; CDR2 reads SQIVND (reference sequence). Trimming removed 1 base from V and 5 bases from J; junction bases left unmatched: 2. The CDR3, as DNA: TGTGCCAGTAGTATAGGCGACAGGGGGAATGAAAAACTGTTTTTT. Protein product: CASSIGDRGNEKLFF. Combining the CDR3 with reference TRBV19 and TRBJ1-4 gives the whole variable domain DGGITQSPKYLFRKEGQNVTLSCEQNLNHDAMYWYRQDPGQGLRLIYYSQIVNDFQKGDIAEGYSVSREKKESFPLTVTSAQKNPTAFYLCASSIGDRGNEKLFFGSGTQLSVL.

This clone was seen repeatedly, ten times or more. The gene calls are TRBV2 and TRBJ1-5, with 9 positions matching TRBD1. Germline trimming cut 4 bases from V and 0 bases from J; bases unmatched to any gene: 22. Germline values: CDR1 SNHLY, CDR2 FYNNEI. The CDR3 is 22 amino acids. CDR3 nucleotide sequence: TGTGCCAGCAGTGGCCCTGTGTTCGGACAGGGGACGAGAGTTTATAGCAATCAGCCCCAGCATTTT. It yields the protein CASSGPVFGQGTRVYSNQPQHF.

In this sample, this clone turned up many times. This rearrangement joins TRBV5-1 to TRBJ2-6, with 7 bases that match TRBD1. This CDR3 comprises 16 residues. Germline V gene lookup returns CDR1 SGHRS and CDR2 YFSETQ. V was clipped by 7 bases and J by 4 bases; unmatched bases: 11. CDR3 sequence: CASALHRGTGANVLTF. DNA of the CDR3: TGCGCCAGCGCCCTACACAGGGGAACAGGGGCCAACGTCCTGACTTTC.

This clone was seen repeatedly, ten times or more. CDR3 residues: CASSPGLGGSSYNEQFF. The CDR3 DNA sequence: TGTGCCAGTAGCCCCGGACTGGGAGGAAGTTCCTACAATGAGCAGTTCTTC. The genes are TRBV19 and TRBJ2-1, with D perhaps TRBD2 (6 bases). This CDR3 comprises 17 residues. CDR1 and CDR2 (germline): LNHDA, SQIVND (reference sequence). V was shortened by 6 bases and J by 1 base, with 19 bases between the two germline ends.

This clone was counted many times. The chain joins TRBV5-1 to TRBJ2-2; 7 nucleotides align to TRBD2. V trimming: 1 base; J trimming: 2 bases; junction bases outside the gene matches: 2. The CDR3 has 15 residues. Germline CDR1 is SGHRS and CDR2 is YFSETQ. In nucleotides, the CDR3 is TGCGCCAGCAGCTTGAGCGGGGTAAACACCGGGGAGCTGTTTTTT. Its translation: CASSLSGVNTGELFF.

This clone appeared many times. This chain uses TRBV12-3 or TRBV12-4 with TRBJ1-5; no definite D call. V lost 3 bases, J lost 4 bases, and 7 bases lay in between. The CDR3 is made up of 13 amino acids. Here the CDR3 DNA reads TGTGCCAGCAGTTTGGGCAGTAATCAGCCCCAGCATTTT. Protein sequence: CASSLGSNQPQHF.

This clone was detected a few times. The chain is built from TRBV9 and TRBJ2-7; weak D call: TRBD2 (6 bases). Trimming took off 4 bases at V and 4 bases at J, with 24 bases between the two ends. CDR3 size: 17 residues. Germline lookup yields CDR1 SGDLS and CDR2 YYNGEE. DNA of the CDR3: TGTGCCAGCAGCCCTAGCTTGCGCCTGAGCGGGTCTTACGAGCAGTACTTC. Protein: CASSPSLRLSGSYEQYF. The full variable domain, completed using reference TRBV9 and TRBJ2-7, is DSGVTQTPKHLITATGQRVTLRCSPRSGDLSVYWYQQSLDQGLQFLIQYYNGEERAKGNILERFSAQQFPDLHSELNLSSLELGDSALYFCASSPSLRLSGSYEQYFGPGTRLTVT.

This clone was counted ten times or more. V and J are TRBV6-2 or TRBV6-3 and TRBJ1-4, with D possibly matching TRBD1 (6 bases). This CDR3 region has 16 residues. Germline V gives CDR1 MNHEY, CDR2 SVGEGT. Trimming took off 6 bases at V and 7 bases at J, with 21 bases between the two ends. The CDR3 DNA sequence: TGTGCCAGCAGCCTCTATCACTGGAAAGGGGGTGAAAAACTGTTTTTT. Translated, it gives CASSLYHWKGGEKLFF.

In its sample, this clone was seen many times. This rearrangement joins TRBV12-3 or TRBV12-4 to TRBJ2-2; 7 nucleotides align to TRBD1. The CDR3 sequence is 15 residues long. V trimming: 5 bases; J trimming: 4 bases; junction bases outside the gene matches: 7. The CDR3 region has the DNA TGTGCCAGCAGTCTCCAGGGGGAGTTCACCGGGGAGCTGTTTTTT. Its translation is CASSLQGEFTGELFF.

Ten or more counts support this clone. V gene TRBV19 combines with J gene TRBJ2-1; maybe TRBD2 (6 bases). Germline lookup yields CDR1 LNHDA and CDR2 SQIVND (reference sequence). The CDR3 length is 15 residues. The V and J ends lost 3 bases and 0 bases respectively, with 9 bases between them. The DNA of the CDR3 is TGTGCCAGTAGTATTGGCGGGAACTCCTACAATGAGCAGTTCTTC. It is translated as CASSIGGNSYNEQFF.

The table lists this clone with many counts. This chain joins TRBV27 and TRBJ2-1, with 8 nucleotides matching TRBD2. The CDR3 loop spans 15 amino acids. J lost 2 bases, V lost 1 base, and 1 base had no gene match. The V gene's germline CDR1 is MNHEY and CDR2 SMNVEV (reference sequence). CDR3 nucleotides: TGTGCCAGCAGTTTATTTAGCGGGACCTACAATGAGCAGTTCTTC. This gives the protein CASSLFSGTYNEQFF.

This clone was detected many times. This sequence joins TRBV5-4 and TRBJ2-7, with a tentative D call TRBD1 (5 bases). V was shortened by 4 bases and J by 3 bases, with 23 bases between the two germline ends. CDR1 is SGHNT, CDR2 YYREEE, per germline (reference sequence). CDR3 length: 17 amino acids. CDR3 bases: TGTGCCAGCAGCCGTCTTTGGTCCCAGGGTTCCCTCTACGAGCAGTACTTC. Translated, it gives CASSRLWSQGSLYEQYF.